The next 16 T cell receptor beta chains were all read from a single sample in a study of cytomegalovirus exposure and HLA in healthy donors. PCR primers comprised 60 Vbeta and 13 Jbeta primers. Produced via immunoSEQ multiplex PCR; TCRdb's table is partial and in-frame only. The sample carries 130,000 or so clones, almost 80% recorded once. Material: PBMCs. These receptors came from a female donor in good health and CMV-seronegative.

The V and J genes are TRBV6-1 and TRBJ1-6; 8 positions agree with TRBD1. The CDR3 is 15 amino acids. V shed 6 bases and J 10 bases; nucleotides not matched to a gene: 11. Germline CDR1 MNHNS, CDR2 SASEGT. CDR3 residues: CASRRIQGENSPLHF. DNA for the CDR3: TGTGCCAGCAGGAGAATACAGGGGGAGAACTCACCCCTCCACTTT.

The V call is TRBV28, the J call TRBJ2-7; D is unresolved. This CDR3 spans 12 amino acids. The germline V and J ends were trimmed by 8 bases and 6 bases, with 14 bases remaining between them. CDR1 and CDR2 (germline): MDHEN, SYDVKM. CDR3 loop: CASRNEPLEQYF. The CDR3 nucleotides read TGTGCCAGCCGTAATGAGCCTCTCGAGCAGTACTTC.

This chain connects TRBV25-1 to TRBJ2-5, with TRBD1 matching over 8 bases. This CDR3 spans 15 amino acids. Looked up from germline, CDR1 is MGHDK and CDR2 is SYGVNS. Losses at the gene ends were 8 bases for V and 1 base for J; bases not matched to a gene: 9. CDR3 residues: CASGQPDRAQETQYF. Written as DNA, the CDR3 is TGTGCCAGCGGACAACCGGACAGGGCCCAAGAGACCCAGTACTTC.

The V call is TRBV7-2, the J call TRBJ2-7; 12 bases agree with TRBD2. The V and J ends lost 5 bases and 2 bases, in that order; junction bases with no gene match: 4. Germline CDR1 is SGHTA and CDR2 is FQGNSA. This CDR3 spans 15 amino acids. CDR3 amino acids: CASSRLAGGPYEQYF. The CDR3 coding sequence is TGTGCCAGCAGCCGTCTAGCGGGAGGGCCCTACGAGCAGTACTTC. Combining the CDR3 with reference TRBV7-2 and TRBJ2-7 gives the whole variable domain GAGVSQSPSNKVTEKGKDVELRCDPISGHTALYWYRQSLGQGLEFLIYFQGNSAPDKSGLPSDRFSAERTGGSVSTLTIQRTQQEDSAVYLCASSRLAGGPYEQYFGPGTRLTVT.

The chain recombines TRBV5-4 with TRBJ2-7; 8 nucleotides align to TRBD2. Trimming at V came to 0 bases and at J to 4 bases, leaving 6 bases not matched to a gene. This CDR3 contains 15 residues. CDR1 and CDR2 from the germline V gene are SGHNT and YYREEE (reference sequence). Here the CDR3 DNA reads TGTGCCAGCAGCTTGGACGGGAGGGCCGAGTACGAGCAGTACTTC. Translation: CASSLDGRAEYEQYF.

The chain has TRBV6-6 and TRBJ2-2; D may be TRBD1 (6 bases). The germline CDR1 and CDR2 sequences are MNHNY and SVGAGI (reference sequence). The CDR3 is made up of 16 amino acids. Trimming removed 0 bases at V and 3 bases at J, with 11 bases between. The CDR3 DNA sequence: TGTGCCAGCAGTTACTCGATTGGACAGTACACCGGGGAGCTGTTTTTT. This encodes CASSYSIGQYTGELFF.

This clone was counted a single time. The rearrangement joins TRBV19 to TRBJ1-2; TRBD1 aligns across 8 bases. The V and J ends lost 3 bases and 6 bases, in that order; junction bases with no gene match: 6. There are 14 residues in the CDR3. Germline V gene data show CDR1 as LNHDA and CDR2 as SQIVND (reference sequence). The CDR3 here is CASSIKGRGHGYTF. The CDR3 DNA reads TGTGCCAGTAGTATTAAGGGCAGGGGGCATGGCTACACCTTC.

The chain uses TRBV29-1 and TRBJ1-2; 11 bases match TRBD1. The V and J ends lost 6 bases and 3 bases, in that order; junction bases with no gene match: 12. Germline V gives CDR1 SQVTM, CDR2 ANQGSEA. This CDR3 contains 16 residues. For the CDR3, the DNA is TGCAGCGTGGCACCCTTCCCGGGACAGGGGGACTATGGCTACACCTTC. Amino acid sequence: CSVAPFPGQGDYGYTF.

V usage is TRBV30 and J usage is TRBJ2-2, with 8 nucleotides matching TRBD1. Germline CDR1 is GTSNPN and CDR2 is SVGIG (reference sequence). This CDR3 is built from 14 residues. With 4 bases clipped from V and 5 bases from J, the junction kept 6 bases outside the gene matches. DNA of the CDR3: TGTGCCTGGAAAACAGGGGGAGAAACCGGGGAGCTGTTTTTT. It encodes CAWKTGGETGELFF.

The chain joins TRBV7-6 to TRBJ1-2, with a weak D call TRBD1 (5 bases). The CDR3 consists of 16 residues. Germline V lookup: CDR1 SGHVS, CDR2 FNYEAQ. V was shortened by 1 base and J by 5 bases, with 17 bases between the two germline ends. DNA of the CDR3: TGTGCCAGCAGCTTAGAGGTCGCGGGGACCTTATATGGCTACACCTTC. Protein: CASSLEVAGTLYGYTF.

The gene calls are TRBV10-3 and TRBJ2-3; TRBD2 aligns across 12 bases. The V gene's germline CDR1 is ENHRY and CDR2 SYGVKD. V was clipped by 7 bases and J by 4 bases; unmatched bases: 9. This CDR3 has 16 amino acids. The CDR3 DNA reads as TGTGCCATCAATACCGAGGGACTAGCGGGCTCAGATACGCAGTATTTT. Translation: CAINTEGLAGSDTQYF.

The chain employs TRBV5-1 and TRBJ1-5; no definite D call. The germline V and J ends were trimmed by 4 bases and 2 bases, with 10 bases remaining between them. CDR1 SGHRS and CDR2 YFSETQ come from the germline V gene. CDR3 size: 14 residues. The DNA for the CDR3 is TGCGCCAGCAGCCTGCTTGGAGGCAATCAGCCCCAGCATTTT. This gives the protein CASSLLGGNQPQHF.

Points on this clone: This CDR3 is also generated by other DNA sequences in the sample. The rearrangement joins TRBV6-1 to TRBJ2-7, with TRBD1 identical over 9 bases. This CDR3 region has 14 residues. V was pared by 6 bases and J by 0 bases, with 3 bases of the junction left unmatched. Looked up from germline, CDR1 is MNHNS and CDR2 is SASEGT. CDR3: CASRGDRDSYEQYF. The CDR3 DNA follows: TGTGCCAGCAGGGGGGACAGGGACTCCTACGAGCAGTACTTC.

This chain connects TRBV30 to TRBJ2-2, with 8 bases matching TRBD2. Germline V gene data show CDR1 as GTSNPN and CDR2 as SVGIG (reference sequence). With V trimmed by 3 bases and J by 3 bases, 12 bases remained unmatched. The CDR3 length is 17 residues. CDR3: CAWSPLRAGGDTGELFF. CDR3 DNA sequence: TGTGCCTGGAGCCCCTTAAGGGCGGGGGGTGACACCGGGGAGCTGTTTTTT.

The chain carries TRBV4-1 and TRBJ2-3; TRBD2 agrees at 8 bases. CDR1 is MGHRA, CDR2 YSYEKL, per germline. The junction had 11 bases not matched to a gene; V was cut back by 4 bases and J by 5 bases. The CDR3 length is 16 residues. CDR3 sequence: CASSRGLGLAVDTQYF. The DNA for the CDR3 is TGCGCCAGCAGCCGCGGATTAGGACTAGCAGTAGATACGCAGTATTTT.

CDR3 protein: CAISGGLTGGDEKLFF. CDR3 in DNA: TGTGCCATCAGTGGGGGTCTGACAGGTGGGGATGAAAAACTGTTTTTT. This chain joins TRBV10-3 and TRBJ1-4; D possibly corresponds to TRBD1 (6 bases). Germline CDR1 and CDR2: ENHRY and SYGVKD. This CDR3 is 16 amino acids long. The V end was cut by 4 bases, the J end by 6 bases, with 18 bases between.